Below, 32 T cell receptor beta chains from the same sample are listed, as sequenced in a study of blood T cell repertoires in COVID-19 (dated by TCRdb to the early 2020s). Library method: the immunoSEQ multiplex PCR assay. TCRdb mirrors the immuneACCESS table, restricted to in-frame sequences. Some clones are absent from its copies; in checked studies, under half trace to an unresolved V gene, and the reason for the others is unknown. For this sample the table gives some 130,000 clones, of which roughly 84% were detected only once. Of the sample, around 13% falls within the top ten clones. The sequencing sample was made of peripheral blood. These receptors were obtained from a young woman who had recovered from COVID-19.

The CDR3, as DNA: TGTGCCAGCAGAGACAGCAAAAATGAAAAACTGTTTTTT. Its protein product is CASRDSKNEKLFF. This chain joins TRBV2 and TRBJ1-4, with TRBD1 as a possible D gene (5 bases). The germline V gene encodes CDR1 SNHLY and CDR2 FYNNEI. Between the trimmed V and J ends, which lost 6 bases and 5 bases, there was a span of 10 bases. CDR3 length equals 13 residues.

This chain joins TRBV6-1 and TRBJ2-7; D gene ambiguous. Trimming left V 1 base short and J 0 bases short, with 13 bases between. The CDR3 covers 16 residues. Germline lookup yields CDR1 MNHNS and CDR2 SASEGT. In DNA form, the CDR3 reads TGTGCCAGCAGTGAAGGGGCGTACTCGATCTCCTACGAGCAGTACTTC. Translated, it gives CASSEGAYSISYEQYF.

V usage is TRBV9 and J usage is TRBJ2-1; 12 nucleotides match TRBD2. The CDR3 has 20 residues. J was trimmed by 0 bases and V by 3 bases; bases with no gene match: 13. Germline V CDR1 and CDR2: SGDLS, YYNGEE. The CDR3: CASSAPTSGRSRVSYNEQFF. CDR3 nucleotide sequence: TGTGCCAGCAGCGCACCGACTAGCGGGAGATCCAGAGTCTCCTACAATGAGCAGTTCTTC.

This sequence joins TRBV4-2 and TRBJ2-7, with no clear D. The CDR3 sequence is 16 residues long. The germline V gene encodes CDR1 LGHNA and CDR2 YNFKEQ. The ends were cut back, 1 base at V and 2 bases at J, with 15 bases in the middle. The CDR3 nucleotides are TGTGCCAGCAGCCAAGTTGACCCAGGTATAACCTACGAGCAGTACTTC. Its protein product is CASSQVDPGITYEQYF.

The chain couples TRBV6-5 to TRBJ2-7, with a possible D match to TRBD2 (6 bases). Germline-derived CDR1 and CDR2 are MNHEY and SVGAGI. There are 14 residues in the CDR3. V dropped 7 bases and J dropped 2 bases, with 15 bases sitting between them. In nucleotides, the CDR3 is TGTGCCAGCACCGTAGCGGTTGGTGCCTACGAGCAGTACTTC. Amino acids: CASTVAVGAYEQYF.

The genes are TRBV19 and TRBJ1-1; 8 nucleotides line up with TRBD1. The ends lost 8 bases at V and 1 base at J; junction bases unmatched: 3. The CDR3 is 13 residues long. Germline CDR1 LNHDA, CDR2 SQIVND (reference sequence). Here the CDR3 reads CASETGGNTEAFF. Here the CDR3 DNA reads TGTGCCAGTGAAACAGGGGGGAACACTGAAGCTTTCTTT.

This chain joins TRBV19 and TRBJ2-7; a possible D gene is TRBD1 (6 bases). Germline CDR1 reads LNHDA; CDR2 reads SQIVND (reference sequence). The CDR3 totals 15 residues. Trimming removed 3 bases from V and 3 bases from J, with 15 bases in between. The CDR3 region has the DNA TGTGCCAGTAGTATTTTGGCGGACAGCCTCTACGAGCAGTACTTC. Its translation: CASSILADSLYEQYF.

The chain combines TRBV6-5 with TRBJ2-7, with a tentative D call TRBD1 (6 bases). V was pared by 5 bases and J by 2 bases, with 16 bases between. The germline V gene has CDR1 MNHEY and CDR2 SVGAGI. The CDR3 runs to 15 residues. CDR3 sequence reads: CASSKTQGPTYEQYF. The CDR3 region has the DNA TGTGCCAGCAGTAAGACACAGGGCCCCACCTACGAGCAGTACTTC.

V is TRBV19 and J is TRBJ1-1; D unclear. V lost 3 bases to trimming and J lost 0 bases, with 8 bases between them. Germline V gene lookup returns CDR1 LNHDA and CDR2 SQIVND (reference sequence). The CDR3 consists of 14 residues. The CDR3 protein is CASSIGAMNTEAFF. CDR3 bases: TGTGCCAGTAGTATCGGAGCCATGAACACTGAAGCTTTCTTT. The whole variable domain, filled in from reference TRBV19 and TRBJ1-1, reads DGGITQSPKYLFRKEGQNVTLSCEQNLNHDAMYWYRQDPGQGLRLIYYSQIVNDFQKGDIAEGYSVSREKKESFPLTVTSAQKNPTAFYLCASSIGAMNTEAFFGQGTRLTVV.

The V call is TRBV20-1, the J call TRBJ2-7; D remains ambiguous. V was clipped by 6 bases and J by 2 bases, with 8 bases between them. Germline lookup yields CDR1 DFQATT and CDR2 SNEGSKA (reference sequence). The length of the CDR3 is 11 residues. The CDR3 sequence: CSAIRAYEQYF. The CDR3 DNA reads TGCAGTGCCATAAGAGCCTACGAGCAGTACTTC.

The chain uses TRBV11-2 and TRBJ1-6; D is perhaps TRBD1 (5 bases). V was trimmed by 5 bases and J by 4 bases, leaving 9 bases between them. This CDR3 has 14 residues. Per the germline V gene, CDR1 is SGHAT and CDR2 is FQNNGV. CDR3 residues: CASSRAGYNSPLHF. For the CDR3, the DNA is TGTGCCAGCAGCCGTGCAGGGTATAATTCACCCCTCCACTTT.

The rearrangement links TRBV6-6 to TRBJ2-2; 7 bases are shared with TRBD2. Germline V gives CDR1 MNHNY, CDR2 SVGAGI (reference sequence). J lost 3 bases, V lost 5 bases, and 9 bases had no gene match. This CDR3 contains 16 residues. CDR3 DNA sequence: TGTGCCAGCAGTAGATGGACTAGACCCGACACCGGGGAGCTGTTTTTT. The encoded protein is CASSRWTRPDTGELFF.

The gene calls are TRBV5-4 and TRBJ1-5; perhaps TRBD1 as D (5 bases). V lost 0 bases and J 6 bases, leaving 10 bases between the germline ends. The germline V gene encodes CDR1 SGHNT and CDR2 YYREEE (reference sequence). The CDR3 is 14 residues long. CDR3 residues: CASSLGGVGQPQHF. In DNA form, the CDR3 reads TGTGCCAGCAGCTTGGGGGGCGTTGGTCAGCCCCAGCATTTT.

The chain is built from TRBV19 and TRBJ1-1, with 7 bases fitting TRBD1. CDR1 and CDR2 (germline): LNHDA, SQIVND (reference sequence). Trimming took 7 bases from V and 1 from J; bases not matched to a gene: 12. The CDR3 extends over 16 amino acids. The CDR3 DNA sequence: TGTGCCAGTATGGTAAGGGGGCGGTCGGCGAACACTGAAGCTTTCTTT. This codes for CASMVRGRSANTEAFF.

In nucleotides, the CDR3 is TGTGCCAGCAGCGTAGCTACGAGGTCACAGGCGGGACCCTCAGATACGCAGTATTTT. Translating gives CASSVATRSQAGPSDTQYF. This chain uses TRBV9 with TRBJ2-3; weak D call: TRBD2 (6 bases). The CDR3 runs to 19 residues. V lost 0 bases, J lost 4 bases, and 24 bases lay in between. Per the germline V gene, CDR1 is SGDLS and CDR2 is YYNGEE.

This chain links TRBV5-6 with TRBJ2-7; TRBD1 is a possible D gene (6 bases). Germline lookup yields CDR1 SGHDT and CDR2 YYEEEE. The CDR3 is made up of 16 amino acids. V dropped 6 bases and J dropped 7 bases, with 26 bases sitting between them. The DNA of the CDR3 is TGTGCCAGCAACCAGGGGCTAACAGGGTGGGGTAGGGAGCAGTACTTC. Translation: CASNQGLTGWGREQYF.

This clone was seen just once. The V gene is TRBV6-5, the J gene TRBJ1-1, with 8 bases lining up with TRBD1. V was clipped by 2 bases and J by 0 bases; unmatched bases: 2. The CDR3 extends over 15 amino acids. Looked up from germline, CDR1 is MNHEY and CDR2 is SVGAGI. The CDR3 protein is CASSYRGQVNTEAFF. The CDR3 coding sequence is TGTGCCAGCAGTTACAGGGGACAGGTGAACACTGAAGCTTTCTTT.

This clone was seen a single time. Other nucleotide sequences in the sample specify the same CDR3. DNA for the CDR3: TGTGCCACCAGTGATTCGGGGGGCCCGGCGGATGAGCAGTTCTTC. Translating gives CATSDSGGPADEQFF. This rearrangement joins TRBV24-1 to TRBJ2-1, with a tentative D call TRBD2 (7 bases). The V and J ends lost 2 bases and 8 bases respectively, with 15 bases between them. The V gene's germline CDR1 is KGHDR and CDR2 SFDVKD. The length of the CDR3 is 15 residues.

This chain uses TRBV3-1 (or the pseudogene TRBV3-2) with TRBJ2-7; D perhaps matches TRBD2 (6 bases). This CDR3 has 13 amino acids. Trimming removed 5 bases at V and 4 bases at J, with 12 bases between. In germline, CDR1 is LGHDT, CDR2 YNNKEL (reference sequence). The CDR3 DNA reads TGTGCCAGCAGCGGAAATAGCGGATACGAGCAGTACTTC. This sequence encodes CASSGNSGYEQYF.

The chain couples TRBV13 to TRBJ1-6; weak D call: TRBD1 (5 bases). This CDR3 has 15 amino acids. V lost 0 bases and J 7 bases, leaving 10 bases between the germline ends. Germline V gene data show CDR1 as PRHDT and CDR2 as FYEKMQ (reference sequence). CDR3 amino acids: CASSLGRGANSPLHF. The CDR3 nucleotides read TGTGCCAGCAGCTTAGGAAGGGGCGCGAATTCACCCCTCCACTTT. Filled out from reference TRBV13 and TRBJ1-6, the complete variable domain reads AAGVIQSPRHLIKEKRETATLKCYPIPRHDTVYWYQQGPGQDPQFLISFYEKMQSDKGSIPDRFSAQQFSDYHSELNMSSLELGDSALYFCASSLGRGANSPLHFGNGTRLTVT.

This sequence joins TRBV19 and TRBJ1-4, with 9 nucleotides matching TRBD1. V lost 6 bases, J lost 2 bases, and 7 bases stayed unmatched. This CDR3 has 16 residues. Germline V CDR1 and CDR2: LNHDA, SQIVND (reference sequence). The CDR3 sequence: CASSTGTGMTNEKLFF. The CDR3, as DNA: TGTGCCAGTAGCACCGGGACAGGGATGACTAATGAAAAACTGTTTTTT.

The CDR3 nucleotides are TGTGCCAGCAGCTTGCTTACAGGGGTGAACACCGGGGAGCTGTTTTTT. It specifies CASSLLTGVNTGELFF. This chain uses TRBV5-4 with TRBJ2-2, with TRBD1 matching 7 bases. CDR1 SGHNT and CDR2 YYREEE come from the germline V gene (reference sequence). The CDR3 extends over 16 amino acids. V gave up 1 base and J gave up 1 base; unmatched junction bases: 4.

The rearrangement joins TRBV12-3 or TRBV12-4 to TRBJ1-1; D gene ambiguous. The CDR3 is 13 amino acids. V was clipped by 3 bases and J by 5 bases, with 10 bases between them. The CDR3 DNA reads TGTGCCAGCAGTTTGGAGGAGAGGACTGAAGCTTTCTTT. It is translated as CASSLEERTEAFF.

A single count supports this clone. This chain joins TRBV5-1 and TRBJ2-5; D gene unclear. CDR1 is SGHRS, CDR2 YFSETQ, per germline. This CDR3 comprises 14 residues. Trimming took 2 bases from V and 4 from J, leaving 12 bases between them. CDR3 DNA sequence: TGCGCCAGCAGCTTAGAAGGCGGCGGAGAGACCCAGTACTTC. It translates to CASSLEGGGETQYF.

This clone was seen a single time. This chain uses TRBV12-3 or TRBV12-4 with TRBJ2-3; 9 nucleotides agree with TRBD2. CDR3 length: 12 amino acids. V lost 6 bases, J lost 10 bases, and 5 bases stayed unmatched. The CDR3 is CASSPGLAAQYF. CDR3 in DNA: TGTGCCAGCAGCCCGGGACTAGCAGCGCAGTATTTT.

V usage is TRBV9 and J usage is TRBJ2-7, with 12 bases matching TRBD2. In germline, CDR1 is SGDLS, CDR2 YYNGEE. The V gene end was trimmed by 0 bases and the J gene end by 4 bases; junction bases not matched to a gene: 5. CDR3 length: 16 residues. CDR3 region: CASSVELAGGFYEQYF. CDR3 sequence (DNA): TGTGCCAGCAGCGTAGAACTAGCGGGAGGTTTTTACGAGCAGTACTTC.

V is TRBV2 and J is TRBJ2-7, with 11 bases that match TRBD2. Germline V gene lookup returns CDR1 SNHLY and CDR2 FYNNEI. The V and J ends lost 4 bases and 6 bases, in that order; junction bases with no gene match: 11. The CDR3 loop spans 16 amino acids. CDR3 amino acids: CASSGGLTSGRLEQYF. The CDR3 DNA follows: TGTGCCAGCAGTGGAGGACTAACTAGCGGGAGACTCGAGCAGTACTTC.

The gene calls are TRBV2 and TRBJ2-3; TRBD1 agrees at 7 bases. The CDR3 is 15 amino acids. V shed 6 bases, J shed 0 bases, and the junction held 6 bases outside the gene matches. Germline V CDR1 and CDR2: SNHLY, FYNNEI. Written as DNA, the CDR3 is TGTGCCAGCAGGGACAGGACCTCTAGCACAGATACGCAGTATTTT. Translation gives CASRDRTSSTDTQYF.

The chain carries TRBV14 and TRBJ1-1; weak D call: TRBD1 (6 bases). Deletions cut 4 bases from V and 7 bases from J, with 19 bases between. The CDR3 contains 15 residues. Germline CDR1 reads SGHDN; CDR2 reads FVKESK. The DNA of the CDR3 is TGTGCCAGCAGCCCCTCCGCGACAGGTTACAGTGAAGCTTTCTTT. This gives the protein CASSPSATGYSEAFF.

The chain joins TRBV4-1 to TRBJ1-3, with 7 bases matching TRBD1. The V and J ends lost 6 bases and 0 bases, in that order; junction bases with no gene match: 5. The CDR3 is made up of 15 amino acids. Germline V CDR1 and CDR2: MGHRA, YSYEKL. The DNA of the CDR3 is TGCGCCAGCAGTCCCACAGGGGACTCTGGAAACACCATATATTTT. As protein: CASSPTGDSGNTIYF.

This clone appeared a single time. The chain recombines TRBV18 with TRBJ1-1, with 10 bases fitting TRBD1. After removal of 3 bases from V and 5 bases from J, the junction contained 6 bases not matched to a gene. Germline V gene data show CDR1 as KGHSH and CDR2 as LQKENI. The CDR3 covers 15 residues. The CDR3 loop is CASSPLRQGATEAFF. For the CDR3, the DNA is TGTGCCAGCTCACCGCTCAGACAGGGGGCTACTGAAGCTTTCTTT.

The chain joins TRBV2 to TRBJ1-1; possibly TRBD1 for D (5 bases). Per the germline V gene, CDR1 is SNHLY and CDR2 is FYNNEI. This CDR3 region has 14 residues. V dropped 8 bases and J dropped 1 base, with 14 bases sitting between them. As DNA, the CDR3 is TGTGCCAGCTCCGTCGGGGGTCCGAACACTGAAGCTTTCTTT. Amino acid sequence: CASSVGGPNTEAFF. The whole variable domain, remainder taken from reference TRBV2 and TRBJ1-1, is EPEVTQTPSHQVTQMGQEVILRCVPISNHLYFYWYRQILGQKVEFLVSFYNNEISEKSEIFDDQFSVERPDGSNFTLKIRSTKLEDSAMYFCASSVGGPNTEAFFGQGTRLTVV.